One and the same sample provided the 27 T cell receptor beta chains below, sequenced in a study of vaccination and CD4 T cells after COVID-19. An Oncomine TCR Beta short-read assay was used to sequence the DNA from cultured CD4+ T cells. One entry per CDR3 protein results from TCRdb running MiXCR on the PCR reads. The sample shows roughly 15,000 distinct CDR3 sequences, under 60% of them seen only once. Their specific antigens are unknown. Noted treatment: approximately 9-day PBMC culture with coronavirus spike peptide pools or control peptides (ViraFEST assay). What was sequenced was CD4+ T cells from blood, cultured in vitro. These receptors all come from a human donor who had recovered from COVID-19.

The chain recombines TRBV20-1 with TRBJ2-1; D uncertain. The CDR3 runs 13 residues. With 4 bases removed from V and 0 bases from J, the gap between germline ends came to 7 bases. The germline V gene encodes CDR1 DFQATT and CDR2 SNEGSKA (reference sequence). CDR3 in DNA: TGCAGTGCTAAGGTTTACTCCTACAATGAGCAGTTCTTC. It encodes CSAKVYSYNEQFF.

The genes are TRBV15 and TRBJ1-6; TRBD1 matches at 10 bases. CDR1 and CDR2 from the germline V gene are LNHNV and YYDKDF (reference sequence). The length of the CDR3 is 14 residues. The V and J ends lost 3 bases and 10 bases, in that order; junction bases with no gene match: 3. In nucleotides, the CDR3 is TGTGCCACCAGCAGGGACAGGGGGGGGTCACCCCTCCACTTT. It specifies CATSRDRGGSPLHF.

This clonotype was seen a handful of times. The V gene is TRBV9, the J gene TRBJ1-2; no clear D gene. Trimming took 4 bases from V and 4 from J, leaving 14 bases between them. Germline lookup yields CDR1 SGDLS and CDR2 YYNGEE. CDR3 size: 14 residues. The CDR3 sequence: CASSPRTDTYGYTF. CDR3 sequence (DNA): TGTGCCAGCAGCCCCAGGACGGATACCTATGGCTACACCTTC.

The CDR3 sequence is CASSIDHLAPGTVSGYTF. CDR3 DNA sequence: TGTGCCAGTAGTATAGATCACTTAGCCCCGGGAACGGTTAGCGGCTACACCTTC. This chain links TRBV19 with TRBJ1-2; D uncertain. This CDR3 has 18 amino acids. CDR1 LNHDA and CDR2 SQIVND come from the germline V gene (reference sequence). V lost 0 bases and J 8 bases, leaving 25 bases between the germline ends.

This chain links TRBV27 with TRBJ1-5, with D unresolved. V was clipped by 3 bases and J by 6 bases, with 6 bases between them. Germline V gene data show CDR1 as MNHEY and CDR2 as SMNVEV (reference sequence). This CDR3 is built from 12 residues. In nucleotides, the CDR3 is TGTGCCAGCAGTTTTGTTGGTCAGCCCCAGCATTTT. It yields the protein CASSFVGQPQHF.

The rearrangement uses TRBV12-3 or TRBV12-4 and TRBJ2-3; 8 bases are a match to TRBD2. The CDR3 is 16 residues long. The J segment lost 3 bases and the V segment lost 5 bases, leaving 10 bases of the junction unmatched. CDR3 sequence (DNA): TGTGCCAGCAGTCCCGGGGGGGGCAGACTAACAGATACGCAGTATTTT. This gives the protein CASSPGGGRLTDTQYF.

This clonotype was picked up a small number of times. The chain links TRBV20-1 to TRBJ1-4; D gene unclear. Between the trimmed V and J ends, which lost 1 base and 3 bases, there was a span of 6 bases. Germline CDR1 reads DFQATT; CDR2 reads SNEGSKA (reference sequence). The CDR3 length is 13 residues. As DNA, the CDR3 is TGCAGTGCTAGAGCGGTACCTAATGAAAAACTGTTTTTT. Its protein product is CSARAVPNEKLFF.

This clonotype was counted only a few times. The chain has TRBV7-9 and TRBJ1-5; D is perhaps TRBD1 (6 bases). V lost 4 bases and J lost 7, with 8 bases in between. The CDR3 sequence is 12 residues long. The germline V gene encodes CDR1 SEHNR and CDR2 FQNEAQ (reference sequence). The CDR3 sequence is CASSSTGQPQHF. The DNA for the CDR3 is TGTGCCAGCAGCTCGACAGGACAGCCCCAGCATTTT.

The V and J genes are TRBV25-1 and TRBJ2-7, with 7 bases fitting TRBD1. There are 14 residues in the CDR3. The J segment lost 3 bases and the V segment lost 6 bases, leaving 8 bases of the junction unmatched. Germline CDR1 reads MGHDK; CDR2 reads SYGVNS. CDR3: CASRMTGNDYEQYF. In DNA, the CDR3 is TGTGCCAGCAGGATGACAGGGAACGACTACGAGCAGTACTTC.

In its sample, this clonotype was seen a few times. V and J are TRBV15 and TRBJ2-5; 14 nucleotides align to TRBD2. V was clipped by 0 bases and J by 5 bases; unmatched bases: 8. CDR1 and CDR2 from the germline V gene are LNHNV and YYDKDF (reference sequence). The CDR3 spans 18 residues. The CDR3 bases are TGTGCCACCAGCAGAGAGAGACTAGCGGGAGGGCCTCGGGAGACCCAGTACTTC. Its translation is CATSRERLAGGPRETQYF. Combining the CDR3 with reference TRBV15 and TRBJ2-5 gives the whole variable domain DAMVIQNPRYQVTQFGKPVTLSCSQTLNHNVMYWYQQKSSQAPKLLFHYYDKDFNNEADTPDNFQSRRPNTSFCFLDIRSPGLGDTAMYLCATSRERLAGGPRETQYFGPGTRLLVL.

This rearrangement joins TRBV2 to TRBJ1-1, with a possible D match to TRBD1 (5 bases). CDR3 length: 15 residues. V was trimmed by 6 bases and J by 1 base, leaving 15 bases between them. Germline V gene data show CDR1 as SNHLY and CDR2 as FYNNEI. The CDR3: CASSVRGTTNTEAFF. CDR3 nucleotides: TGTGCCAGCAGCGTGAGGGGAACAACGAACACTGAAGCTTTCTTT.

This clonotype appeared a few times. J is TRBJ1-2 and V is TRBV6-1; no firm D call. This CDR3 region has 15 residues. With 6 bases removed from V and 6 bases from J, the gap between germline ends came to 20 bases. Looked up from germline, CDR1 is MNHNS and CDR2 is SASEGT. The chain's CDR3 is CASRGESVPWDGYTF. DNA for the CDR3: TGTGCCAGCAGGGGAGAGTCGGTTCCTTGGGATGGCTACACCTTC.

The rearrangement links TRBV27 to TRBJ2-5, with 8 bases lining up with TRBD2. This CDR3 has 15 amino acids. With V trimmed by 6 bases and J by 5 bases, 11 bases remained unmatched. The V gene's germline CDR1 is MNHEY and CDR2 SMNVEV (reference sequence). In DNA, the CDR3 is TGTGCCAGCAGACCCAGCCCGGGAGGGGCGGAGACCCAGTACTTC. Protein product: CASRPSPGGAETQYF.

This rearrangement joins TRBV6-1 to TRBJ1-2, with 7 bases that match TRBD1. This CDR3 is 13 amino acids long. Germline lookup yields CDR1 MNHNS and CDR2 SASEGT. V lost 5 bases, J lost 5 bases, and 5 bases stayed unmatched. The CDR3, as DNA: TGTGCCAGCAGTCGGGGGACAGCTTATGGCTACACCTTC. It codes for CASSRGTAYGYTF.

This clonotype was seen just once. The chain uses TRBV11-2 and TRBJ1-3; 8 nucleotides line up with TRBD1. The V segment lost 5 bases and the J segment 2 bases; nucleotides outside the gene matches: 2. The CDR3 is made up of 14 amino acids. CDR1 is SGHAT, CDR2 FQNNGV, per germline. For the CDR3, the DNA is TGTGCCAGCAGCCCAGGGGGCCCTGGAAACACCATATATTTT. The encoded protein is CASSPGGPGNTIYF.

The chain combines TRBV7-2 with TRBJ2-5, with D possibly TRBD1 on 5 matching bases. Looked up from germline, CDR1 is SGHTA and CDR2 is FQGNSA. V was clipped by 2 bases and J by 5 bases, with 9 bases between them. The CDR3 runs to 13 residues. Here the CDR3 DNA reads TGTGCCAGCAGCTTACTAGGGGTGGAGACCCAGTACTTC. Translating gives CASSLLGVETQYF.

This clonotype was seen only once. The chain has TRBV28 and TRBJ2-7; TRBD2 is a possible D gene (7 bases). This CDR3 is 15 amino acids long. Germline CDR1 is MDHEN and CDR2 is SYDVKM. Trimming took 6 bases from V and 3 from J, leaving 18 bases between them. As DNA, the CDR3 is TGTGCCAGCAGCCCTGGGGGCAGGGAGGGCTACGAGCAGTACTTC. Translation: CASSPGGREGYEQYF.

J is TRBJ1-6 and V is TRBV5-1; perhaps TRBD1 as D (5 bases). The germline V gene encodes CDR1 SGHRS and CDR2 YFSETQ. There are 15 residues in the CDR3. V was trimmed by 1 base and J by 9 bases, leaving 14 bases between them. CDR3 sequence reads: CASSLQGREGSPLHF. The CDR3, as DNA: TGCGCCAGCAGCTTGCAAGGCAGGGAGGGTTCACCCCTCCACTTT.

The chain joins TRBV7-2 to TRBJ1-1; no clear D. Germline-derived CDR1 and CDR2 are SGHTA and FQGNSA. CDR3 length: 13 amino acids. V dropped 2 bases and J dropped 3 bases, with 7 bases sitting between them. The CDR3 region has the DNA TGTGCCAGCAGCTTACAAGCAGACACTGAAGCTTTCTTT. Translating it yields CASSLQADTEAFF.

The chain employs TRBV30 and TRBJ2-2; D is perhaps TRBD1 (5 bases). The V gene's germline CDR1 is GTSNPN and CDR2 SVGIG (reference sequence). Between the trimmed V and J ends, which lost 0 bases and 5 bases, there was a span of 7 bases. CDR3 size: 13 residues. The CDR3 spells CAWSVSGTGELFF. The CDR3 region has the DNA TGTGCCTGGAGTGTATCAGGGACCGGGGAGCTGTTTTTT.

This chain joins TRBV10-1 and TRBJ2-3, with 14 bases matching TRBD2. V trimming: 6 bases; J trimming: 12 bases; junction bases outside the gene matches: 8. Germline values: CDR1 WNHNN, CDR2 SYGVQD (reference sequence). The CDR3 covers 14 residues. The CDR3 loop reads CASSPGLAGAHQYF. CDR3 in DNA: TGCGCCAGCAGCCCGGGACTAGCGGGAGCTCACCAGTATTTT.

The chain uses TRBV6-5 and TRBJ1-2, with no clear D. This CDR3 has 13 amino acids. Trimming removed 2 bases at V and 8 bases at J, with 12 bases between. Germline V lookup: CDR1 MNHEY, CDR2 SVGAGI. CDR3 loop: CASSYDASTGYTF. CDR3 DNA sequence: TGTGCCAGCAGTTACGACGCGAGTACAGGCTACACCTTC.

The chain links TRBV2 to TRBJ1-5; no definite D call. The V and J ends lost 2 bases and 5 bases respectively, with 13 bases between them. CDR1 and CDR2 (germline): SNHLY, FYNNEI. The CDR3 extends over 15 amino acids. The CDR3, as DNA: TGTGCCAGCAGTGAATCTCGTCCGAGGGATCAGCCCCAGCATTTT. Protein: CASSESRPRDQPQHF.

The chain links TRBV11-2 to TRBJ2-7; TRBD2 matches at 10 bases. V trimming: 6 bases; J trimming: 0 bases; junction bases outside the gene matches: 11. Germline V lookup: CDR1 SGHAT, CDR2 FQNNGV. The CDR3 contains 17 residues. Here the CDR3 reads CASSYGASGSLSYEQYF. The CDR3 region has the DNA TGTGCCAGCAGTTACGGGGCTAGCGGGAGTCTCTCCTACGAGCAGTACTTC.

The V and J genes are TRBV30 and TRBJ2-7; no definite D call. This CDR3 has 11 residues. Germline CDR1 GTSNPN, CDR2 SVGIG (reference sequence). The V and J ends lost 7 bases and 2 bases respectively, with 9 bases between them. The CDR3 DNA sequence: TGTGCCTCGGACCTCGCCTACGAGCAGTACTTC. It specifies CASDLAYEQYF.

This clonotype turned up a few times. The chain couples TRBV11-1 to TRBJ2-7, with a possible D match to TRBD1 (5 bases). CDR1 SGHAT and CDR2 FQDESV come from the germline V gene (reference sequence). V was pared by 2 bases and J by 2 bases, with 10 bases between. The CDR3 has 14 residues. CDR3 DNA: TGTGCCAGCAGCTTATTAAGGACAACCTACGAGCAGTACTTC. Protein: CASSLLRTTYEQYF.

The CDR3 DNA reads as TGCAGTGCTAGAGACGATCGGGACGCTCAGGAGACCCAGTACTTC. Translating it yields CSARDDRDAQETQYF. The rearrangement uses TRBV20-1 and TRBJ2-5; D may match TRBD1 or TRBD2 (5 bases each). The CDR3 consists of 15 residues. Trimming cost V 0 bases and J 5 bases, with 16 bases left between them. Per the germline V gene, CDR1 is DFQATT and CDR2 is SNEGSKA (reference sequence).